This T cell receptor (beta chain) was identified in a study of cytomegalovirus exposure and HLA in healthy donors. CDR1 and CDR2 (germline): SEHNR, FQNEAQ (reference sequence). The CDR3 extends over 17 amino acids. V was cut by 5 bases and J by 2 bases, with 20 bases left in between. The protocol was immunoSEQ multiplex PCR, while the TCRdb copy is restricted to in-frame clones and leaves out a portion. The sample has 150,000 to 200,000 clones; approximately 86% are singletons. Sequenced sample: PBMCs. This sequence was found in a man in his late teens or twenties in good health and CMV-seropositive. This chain uses TRBV7-9 with TRBJ2-3; a weak D match, TRBD1 (7 bases). CDR3 amino acids: CASSPPRGRDPTDTQYF. The CDR3 DNA reads as TGTGCCAGCAGCCCTCCTAGGGGGCGGGATCCCACAGATACGCAGTATTTT.